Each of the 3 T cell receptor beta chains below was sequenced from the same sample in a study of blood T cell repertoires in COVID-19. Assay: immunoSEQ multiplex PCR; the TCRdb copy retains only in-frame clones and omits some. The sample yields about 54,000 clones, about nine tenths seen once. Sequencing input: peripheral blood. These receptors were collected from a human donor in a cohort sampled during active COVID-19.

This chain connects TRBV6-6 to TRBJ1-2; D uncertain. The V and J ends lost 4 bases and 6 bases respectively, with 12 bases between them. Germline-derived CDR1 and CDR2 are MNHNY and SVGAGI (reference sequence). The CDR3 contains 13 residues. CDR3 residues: CASSLEAHNGYTF. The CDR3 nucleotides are TGTGCCAGCAGTTTGGAGGCTCACAATGGCTACACCTTC.

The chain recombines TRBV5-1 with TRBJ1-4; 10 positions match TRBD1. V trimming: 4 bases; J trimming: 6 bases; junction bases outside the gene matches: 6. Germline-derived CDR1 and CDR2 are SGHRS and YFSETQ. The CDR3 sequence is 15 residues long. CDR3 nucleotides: TGCGCCAGCAGCGCCCGGGGGACAGGGGATGAAAAACTGTTTTTT. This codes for CASSARGTGDEKLFF. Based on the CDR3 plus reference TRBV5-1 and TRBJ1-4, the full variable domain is KAGVTQTPRYLIKTRGQQVTLSCSPISGHRSVSWYQQTPGQGLQFLFEYFSETQRNKGNFPGRFSGRQFSNSRSEMNVSTLELGDSALYLCASSARGTGDEKLFFGSGTQLSVL.

In DNA, the CDR3 is TGTGCCAGCAGCCCAAACTTGAACACCGGGGAGCTGTTTTTT. Translating it yields CASSPNLNTGELFF. The chain employs TRBV3-1 (or the pseudogene TRBV3-2) and TRBJ2-2; unclear D gene. CDR3 length: 14 residues. V dropped 4 bases and J dropped 1 base, with 7 bases sitting between them. Germline loops: CDR1 LGHDT, CDR2 YNNKEL (reference sequence).